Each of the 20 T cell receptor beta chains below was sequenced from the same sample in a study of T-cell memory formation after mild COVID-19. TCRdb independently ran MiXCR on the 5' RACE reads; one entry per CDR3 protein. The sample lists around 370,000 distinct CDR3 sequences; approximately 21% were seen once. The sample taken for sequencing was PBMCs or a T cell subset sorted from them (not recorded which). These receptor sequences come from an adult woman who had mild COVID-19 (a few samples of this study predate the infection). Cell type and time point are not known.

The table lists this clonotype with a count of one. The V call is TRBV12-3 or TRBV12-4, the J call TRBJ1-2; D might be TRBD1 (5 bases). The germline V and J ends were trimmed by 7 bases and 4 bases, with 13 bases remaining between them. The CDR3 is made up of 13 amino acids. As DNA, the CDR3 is TGTGCCAGCACCCTGGCGGGGGGCTATGGCTACACCTTC. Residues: CASTLAGGYGYTF.

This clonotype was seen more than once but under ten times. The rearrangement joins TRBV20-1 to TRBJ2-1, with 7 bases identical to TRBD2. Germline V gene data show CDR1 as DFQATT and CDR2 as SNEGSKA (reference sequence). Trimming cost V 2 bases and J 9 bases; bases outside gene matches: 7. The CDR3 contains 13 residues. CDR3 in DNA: TGCAGTGCTAGATTAGGGTCGGGGGGTGAGCAGTTCTTC. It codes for CSARLGSGGEQFF.

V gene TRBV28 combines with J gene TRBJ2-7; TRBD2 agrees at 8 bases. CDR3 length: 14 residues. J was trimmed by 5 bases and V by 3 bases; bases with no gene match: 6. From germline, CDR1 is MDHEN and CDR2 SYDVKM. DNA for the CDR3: TGTGCCAGCAGTTTGGCCGGGAGGGCCAACGAGCAGTACTTC. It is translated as CASSLAGRANEQYF.

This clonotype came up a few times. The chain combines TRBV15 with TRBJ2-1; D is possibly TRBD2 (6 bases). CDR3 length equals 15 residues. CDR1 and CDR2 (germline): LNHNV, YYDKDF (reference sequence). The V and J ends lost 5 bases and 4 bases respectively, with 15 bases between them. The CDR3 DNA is TGTGCCACCAGCGAGGCGGCGGGATTATACAATGAGCAGTTCTTC. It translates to CATSEAAGLYNEQFF. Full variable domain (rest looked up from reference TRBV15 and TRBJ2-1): DAMVIQNPRYQVTQFGKPVTLSCSQTLNHNVMYWYQQKSSQAPKLLFHYYDKDFNNEADTPDNFQSRRPNTSFCFLDIRSPGLGDTAMYLCATSEAAGLYNEQFFGPGTRLTVL.

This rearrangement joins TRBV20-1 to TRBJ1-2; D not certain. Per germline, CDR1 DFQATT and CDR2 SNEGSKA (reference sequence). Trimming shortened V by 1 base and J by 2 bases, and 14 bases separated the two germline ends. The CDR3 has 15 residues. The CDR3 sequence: CSARVLAGVNYGYTF. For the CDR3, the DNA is TGCAGTGCTAGAGTGCTGGCGGGCGTCAACTATGGCTACACCTTC.

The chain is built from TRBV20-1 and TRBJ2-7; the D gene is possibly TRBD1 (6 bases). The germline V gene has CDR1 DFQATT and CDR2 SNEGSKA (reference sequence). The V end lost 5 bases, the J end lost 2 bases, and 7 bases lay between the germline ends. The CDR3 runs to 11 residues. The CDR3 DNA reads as TGCAGTGCTCACAGGGCCTACGAGCAGTACTTC. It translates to CSAHRAYEQYF.

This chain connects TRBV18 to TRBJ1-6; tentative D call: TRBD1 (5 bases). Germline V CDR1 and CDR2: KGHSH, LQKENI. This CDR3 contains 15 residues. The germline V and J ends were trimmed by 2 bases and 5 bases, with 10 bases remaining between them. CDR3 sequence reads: CASSPAGSDNSPLHF. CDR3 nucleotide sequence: TGTGCCAGCTCACCAGCAGGGTCCGATAATTCACCCCTCCACTTT.

The CDR3 DNA sequence: TGTGCCAGCTCACCACAAGGATCCGGTCAGCCCCAGCATTTT. It yields the protein CASSPQGSGQPQHF. The V and J genes are TRBV18 and TRBJ1-5; no clear D gene. The CDR3 consists of 14 residues. Germline V gene sequence: CDR1 KGHSH, CDR2 LQKENI. The ends were cut back, 1 base at V and 6 bases at J, with 10 bases in the middle.

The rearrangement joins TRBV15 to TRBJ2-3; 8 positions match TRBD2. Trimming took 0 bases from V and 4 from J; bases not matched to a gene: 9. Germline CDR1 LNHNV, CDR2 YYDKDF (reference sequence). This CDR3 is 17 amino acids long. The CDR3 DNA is TGTGCCACCAGCAGAGACCTGGGACTAGGTACAGCAGATACGCAGTATTTT. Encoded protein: CATSRDLGLGTADTQYF.

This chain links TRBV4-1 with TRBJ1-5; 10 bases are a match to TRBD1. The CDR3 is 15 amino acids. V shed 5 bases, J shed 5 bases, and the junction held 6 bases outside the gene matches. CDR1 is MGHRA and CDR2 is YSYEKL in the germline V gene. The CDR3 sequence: CASSEGQGGDQPQHF. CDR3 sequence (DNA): TGCGCCAGCAGCGAAGGACAGGGGGGGGATCAGCCCCAGCATTTT.

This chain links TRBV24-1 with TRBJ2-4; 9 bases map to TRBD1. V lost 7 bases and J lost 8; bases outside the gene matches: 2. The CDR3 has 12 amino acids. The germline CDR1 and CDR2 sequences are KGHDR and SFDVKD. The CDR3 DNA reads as TGTGCCACCAGCGACAGGGGGGACATTCAGTACTTC. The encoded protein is CATSDRGDIQYF.

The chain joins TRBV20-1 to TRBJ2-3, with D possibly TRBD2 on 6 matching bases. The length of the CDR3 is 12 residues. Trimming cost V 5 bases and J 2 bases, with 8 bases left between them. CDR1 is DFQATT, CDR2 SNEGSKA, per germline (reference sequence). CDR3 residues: CSARRDTDTQYF. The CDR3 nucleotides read TGCAGTGCTCGGCGGGACACAGATACGCAGTATTTT.

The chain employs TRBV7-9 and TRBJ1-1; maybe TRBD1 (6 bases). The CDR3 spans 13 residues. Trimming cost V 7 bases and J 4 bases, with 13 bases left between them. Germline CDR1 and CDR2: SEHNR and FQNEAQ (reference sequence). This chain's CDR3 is CASNLGGGTEAFF. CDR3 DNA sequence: TGTGCCAGCAATCTAGGGGGGGGCACTGAAGCTTTCTTT.

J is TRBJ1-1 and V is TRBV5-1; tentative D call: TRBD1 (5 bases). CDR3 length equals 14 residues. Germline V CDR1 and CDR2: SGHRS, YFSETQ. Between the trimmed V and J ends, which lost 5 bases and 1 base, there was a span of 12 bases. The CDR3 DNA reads TGCGCCAGCAGGACCGGGACGGCGAACACTGAAGCTTTCTTT. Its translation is CASRTGTANTEAFF. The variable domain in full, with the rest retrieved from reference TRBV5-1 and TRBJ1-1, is KAGVTQTPRYLIKTRGQQVTLSCSPISGHRSVSWYQQTPGQGLQFLFEYFSETQRNKGNFPGRFSGRQFSNSRSEMNVSTLELGDSALYLCASRTGTANTEAFFGQGTRLTVV.

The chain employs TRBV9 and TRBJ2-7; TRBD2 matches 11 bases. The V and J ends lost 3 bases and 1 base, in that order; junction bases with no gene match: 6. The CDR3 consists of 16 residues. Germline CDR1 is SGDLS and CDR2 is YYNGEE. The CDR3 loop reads CASSETGTSGSYEQYF. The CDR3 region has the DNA TGTGCCAGCAGCGAAACCGGGACTAGCGGTTCCTACGAGCAGTACTTC. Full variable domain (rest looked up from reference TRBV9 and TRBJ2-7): DSGVTQTPKHLITATGQRVTLRCSPRSGDLSVYWYQQSLDQGLQFLIQYYNGEERAKGNILERFSAQQFPDLHSELNLSSLELGDSALYFCASSETGTSGSYEQYFGPGTRLTVT.

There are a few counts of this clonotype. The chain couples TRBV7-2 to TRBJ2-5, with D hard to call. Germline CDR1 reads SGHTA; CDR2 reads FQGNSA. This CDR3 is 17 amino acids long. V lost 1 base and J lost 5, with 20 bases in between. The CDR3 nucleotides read TGTGCCAGCAGCTTAGGACAACACCGTCCGGTTAAGGAGACCCAGTACTTC. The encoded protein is CASSLGQHRPVKETQYF.

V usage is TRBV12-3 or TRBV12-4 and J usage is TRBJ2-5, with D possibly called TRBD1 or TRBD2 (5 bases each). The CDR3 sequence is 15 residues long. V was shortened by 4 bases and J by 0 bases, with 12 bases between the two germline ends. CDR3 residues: CASSYTGTYQETQYF. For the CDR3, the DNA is TGTGCCAGCAGTTACACCGGGACGTACCAAGAGACCCAGTACTTC.

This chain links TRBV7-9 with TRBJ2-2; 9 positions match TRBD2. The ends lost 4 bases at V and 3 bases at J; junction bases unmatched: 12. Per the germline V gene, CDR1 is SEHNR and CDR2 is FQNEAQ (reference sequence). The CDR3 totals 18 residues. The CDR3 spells CASSWFGGTSIYTGELFF. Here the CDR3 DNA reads TGTGCCAGCAGCTGGTTTGGAGGGACTAGCATCTACACCGGGGAGCTGTTTTTT.

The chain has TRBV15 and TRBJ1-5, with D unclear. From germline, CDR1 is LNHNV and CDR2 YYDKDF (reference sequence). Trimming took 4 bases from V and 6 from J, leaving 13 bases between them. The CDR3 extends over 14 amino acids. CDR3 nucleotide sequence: TGTGCCACCAGCATGGGCCCTGGGAGTCAGCCCCAGCATTTT. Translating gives CATSMGPGSQPQHF.

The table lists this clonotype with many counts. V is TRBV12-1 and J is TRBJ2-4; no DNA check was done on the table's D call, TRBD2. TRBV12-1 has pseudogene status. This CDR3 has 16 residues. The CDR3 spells CASSPTGGADKNIQYF. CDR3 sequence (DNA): TGTGCCAGCAGTCCAACCGGGGGGGCCGACAAAAACATTCAGTACTTC.